One and the same sample provided the 32 T cell receptor beta chains below, sequenced in a study of vaccination and CD4 T cells after COVID-19. The treatment denotes: roughly ten-day PBMC culture with coronavirus spike peptide pools or control peptides (ViraFEST assay). These receptors have no identified antigens. Cultured CD4+ T cells had their DNA profiled by the Oncomine TCR Beta short-read assay. TCRdb reprocessed the PCR reads with MiXCR, giving one entry per CDR3 protein. The profile shows fewer than 15,000 distinct CDR3 sequences, approximately 50% of them singletons. What was sequenced was CD4+ T cells from blood, cultured in vitro. The receptors shown here come from a human donor who had recovered from COVID-19.

The chain combines TRBV7-2 with TRBJ2-1, with D unclear. V shed 6 bases and J shed 3 bases, with 12 bases lying between them. The CDR3 length is 14 residues. Looked up from germline, CDR1 is SGHTA and CDR2 is FQGNSA. The CDR3 DNA reads as TGTGCCAGCAGTCCACCGGGTCACTACAATGAGCAGTTCTTC. Encoded protein: CASSPPGHYNEQFF.

The V gene is TRBV4-2, the J gene TRBJ2-3; 10 bases are shared with TRBD2. After removal of 1 base from V and 3 bases from J, the junction contained 7 bases not matched to a gene. Germline V gene sequence: CDR1 LGHNA, CDR2 YNFKEQ. The CDR3 spans 17 residues. CDR3 loop: CASSQVALAGETDTQYF. DNA for the CDR3: TGTGCCAGCAGCCAAGTCGCTCTAGCGGGAGAAACAGATACGCAGTATTTT.

The CDR3 protein is CASSKDPGQGPGTQYF. In nucleotides, the CDR3 is TGTGCCAGCAGCAAAGATCCGGGACAGGGTCCAGGAACCCAGTACTTC. The rearrangement links TRBV21-1 to TRBJ2-5; the table gives TRBD1 as D, unverified against the DNA. TRBV21-1 has pseudogene status. There are 16 residues in the CDR3.

This chain links TRBV6-5 with TRBJ1-4; no clear D gene. This CDR3 spans 13 amino acids. Germline-derived CDR1 and CDR2 are MNHEY and SVGAGI. V was trimmed by 2 bases and J by 8 bases, leaving 9 bases between them. The CDR3 coding sequence is TGTGCCAGCAGTTACGTCACTGGGGAAAAACTGTTTTTT. Encoded protein: CASSYVTGEKLFF.

The chain employs TRBV18 and TRBJ2-5, with 9 bases lining up with TRBD1. The CDR3 sequence is 14 residues long. J gave up 5 bases and V 6 bases, and 7 bases lay outside the gene matches. The germline CDR1 and CDR2 sequences are KGHSH and LQKENI. Here the CDR3 DNA reads TGTGCCAGCTCCCTCGGACAGGGGCGGGAGACCCAGTACTTC. The encoded protein is CASSLGQGRETQYF.

In its sample, this clonotype was seen a few times. V gene TRBV5-1 combines with J gene TRBJ2-1; weak D call: TRBD2 (5 bases). This CDR3 is 15 amino acids long. V lost 0 bases and J 6 bases, leaving 13 bases between the germline ends. The germline V gene encodes CDR1 SGHRS and CDR2 YFSETQ. As DNA, the CDR3 is TGCGCCAGCAGCTTGGGGACTGGAACCCTCAATGAGCAGTTCTTC. As protein: CASSLGTGTLNEQFF.

This rearrangement joins TRBV6-5 to TRBJ2-3; TRBD2 matches 8 bases. The CDR3 sequence is 16 residues long. In germline, CDR1 is MNHEY, CDR2 SVGAGI. V shed 2 bases and J 4 bases; nucleotides not matched to a gene: 8. The CDR3 reads CASSYLTSGGSDTQYF. The CDR3 DNA is TGTGCCAGCAGTTACCTAACTAGCGGAGGCTCAGATACGCAGTATTTT.

This rearrangement joins TRBV18 to TRBJ1-1; tentative D call: TRBD1 (6 bases). Trimming shortened V by 3 bases and J by 3 bases, and 11 bases separated the two germline ends. CDR3 length equals 14 residues. From germline, CDR1 is KGHSH and CDR2 LQKENI. This chain's CDR3 is CASSPNEGDTEAFF. CDR3 DNA: TGTGCCAGCTCACCTAACGAGGGGGACACTGAAGCTTTCTTT.

This clonotype was observed a handful of times. The genes are TRBV12-2 and TRBJ1-5. TRBV12-2 constitutes a pseudogene. CDR3 length equals 15 residues. DNA for the CDR3: TGTGCAAGTCGCCCGCAGACCGACCTCTGGCAGCCCCAGCATTTT. This sequence encodes CASRPQTDLWQPQHF.

CDR3 in DNA: TGCGCCAGCAGTTCCACCACGGGGGGCTATGGCTACACCTTC. It specifies CASSSTTGGYGYTF. The J gene is TRBJ1-2, the V gene TRBV5-1; D possibly corresponds to TRBD1 (5 bases). The CDR3 has 14 amino acids. Germline values: CDR1 SGHRS, CDR2 YFSETQ. Trimming removed 5 bases from V and 4 bases from J, with 15 bases in between.

The chain joins TRBV10-3 to TRBJ1-2; D is possibly TRBD1 (5 bases). The CDR3 is 14 residues long. Trimming shortened V by 5 bases and J by 7 bases, and 17 bases separated the two germline ends. Germline V gene data show CDR1 as ENHRY and CDR2 as SYGVKD. The DNA of the CDR3 is TGTGCCATCAGTACCGGGGCCGCTGGCGCTGGCTACACCTTC. Its translation is CAISTGAAGAGYTF.

This chain connects TRBV19 to TRBJ1-5; possible D gene TRBD1, 5 bases. Trimming stripped 1 base from V and 4 bases from J, with 8 bases between. This CDR3 has 14 residues. Germline CDR1 LNHDA, CDR2 SQIVND (reference sequence). Written as DNA, the CDR3 is TGTGCCAGTAGTATAGGGGCAGGGAATCAGCCCCAGCATTTT. This translates into CASSIGAGNQPQHF.

V is TRBV20-1 and J is TRBJ2-1, with TRBD2 identical over 7 bases. Per germline, CDR1 DFQATT and CDR2 SNEGSKA (reference sequence). V trimming: 0 bases; J trimming: 7 bases; junction bases outside the gene matches: 12. CDR3 length equals 16 residues. This CDR3 is CSARDLARGSLNEQFF. CDR3 in DNA: TGCAGTGCTAGAGACCTGGCGCGCGGGAGCTTAAATGAGCAGTTCTTC.

The chain recombines TRBV15 with TRBJ2-7; 9 bases fit TRBD2. The CDR3 extends over 17 amino acids. J was trimmed by 0 bases and V by 5 bases; bases with no gene match: 11. From germline, CDR1 is LNHNV and CDR2 YYDKDF (reference sequence). This CDR3 reads CATSYTGASGISYEQYF. CDR3 sequence (DNA): TGTGCCACCAGCTATACTGGAGCTAGCGGGATCTCCTACGAGCAGTACTTC. Variable domain in full (rest from reference TRBV15 and TRBJ2-7): DAMVIQNPRYQVTQFGKPVTLSCSQTLNHNVMYWYQQKSSQAPKLLFHYYDKDFNNEADTPDNFQSRRPNTSFCFLDIRSPGLGDTAMYLCATSYTGASGISYEQYFGPGTRLTVT.

The rearrangement links TRBV5-1 to TRBJ2-7; 7 bases line up with TRBD1. V trimming: 3 bases; J trimming: 3 bases; junction bases outside the gene matches: 6. There are 14 residues in the CDR3. The germline V gene has CDR1 SGHRS and CDR2 YFSETQ. The CDR3 DNA is TGCGCCAGCAGCTCGGGACAGTCTATCTACGAGCAGTACTTC. Translated: CASSSGQSIYEQYF.

There are a few counts of this clonotype. V and J are TRBV12-3 or TRBV12-4 and TRBJ1-5; D might be TRBD1 (6 bases). The V and J ends lost 5 bases and 4 bases respectively, with 15 bases between them. CDR3 length: 15 residues. The CDR3 spells CASSPTGEGNQPQHF. The CDR3 bases are TGTGCCAGCAGTCCGACAGGCGAAGGTAATCAGCCCCAGCATTTT.

This chain joins TRBV27 and TRBJ2-7; 9 positions agree with TRBD2. The length of the CDR3 is 18 residues. The germline gives CDR1 MNHEY, CDR2 SMNVEV (reference sequence). V trimming: 3 bases; J trimming: 1 base; junction bases outside the gene matches: 13. CDR3 nucleotides: TGTGCCAGCAGTTTTAGGATGGTAGCGGGAGTAGGATCCTACGAGCAGTACTTC. This gives the protein CASSFRMVAGVGSYEQYF.

The table lists this clonotype with a few counts. The genes are TRBV29-1 and TRBJ2-2, with 7 bases that match TRBD1. This CDR3 has 14 residues. J was trimmed by 2 bases and V by 4 bases; bases with no gene match: 4. CDR1 is SQVTM and CDR2 is ANQGSEA in the germline V gene. This CDR3 reads CSVGGTVNTGELFF. CDR3 nucleotide sequence: TGCAGCGTTGGGGGGACAGTTAACACCGGGGAGCTGTTTTTT.

This clonotype was detected once. The chain links TRBV20-1 to TRBJ2-1, with D possibly being TRBD2 (6 bases). Germline CDR1 reads DFQATT; CDR2 reads SNEGSKA (reference sequence). The CDR3 extends over 14 amino acids. The V gene lost 3 bases and the J gene lost 6 bases, with 15 bases spanning the gap. The CDR3 spells CSASYGRPSNEQFF. The CDR3 bases are TGCAGTGCTAGTTACGGGAGACCTTCCAATGAGCAGTTCTTC.

The chain links TRBV23-1 to TRBJ2-7; TRBD2 matches at 11 bases. TRBV23-1 is given ORF status, its function remaining uncertain. CDR3 length: 14 amino acids. The junction had 6 bases not matched to a gene; V was cut back by 6 bases and J by 5 bases. CDR3: CASSRLAGIDEQYF. CDR3 in DNA: TGCGCCAGCAGCCGACTAGCGGGAATCGACGAGCAGTACTTC.

The chain carries TRBV7-9 and TRBJ2-5; 12 bases align to TRBD1. The trim removed 4 bases at V and 4 bases at J, leaving 7 bases unmatched. Germline lookup yields CDR1 SEHNR and CDR2 FQNEAQ (reference sequence). The CDR3 has 16 amino acids. CDR3 in amino acids: CASSSGQGAPVETQYF. In DNA, the CDR3 is TGTGCCAGCAGCTCGGGACAGGGGGCGCCGGTAGAGACCCAGTACTTC.

The rearrangement joins TRBV28 to TRBJ2-2; 9 positions agree with TRBD1. Trimming at V came to 6 bases and at J to 6 bases, leaving 17 bases not matched to a gene. This CDR3 has 18 residues. Germline V CDR1 and CDR2: MDHEN, SYDVKM. The CDR3 loop is CASSYASHRGQRPGELFF. The CDR3 DNA reads as TGTGCCAGCAGCTACGCCTCACACAGGGGGCAAAGACCCGGGGAGCTGTTTTTT.

This clonotype was counted a few times. Here the CDR3 reads CSARHPGQGRLAGGRVEHTGELFF. The CDR3 DNA reads as TGCAGTGCTCGCCATCCGGGACAGGGCCGACTAGCGGGAGGCCGGGTTGAACACACCGGGGAGCTGTTTTTT. The chain employs TRBV20-1 and TRBJ2-2; 13 bases are a match to TRBD2. CDR1 and CDR2 from the germline V gene are DFQATT and SNEGSKA (reference sequence). The V segment lost 5 bases and the J segment 3 bases; nucleotides outside the gene matches: 30. The CDR3 length is 24 residues.

The chain employs TRBV6-1 and TRBJ1-5; no definite D call. CDR1 MNHNS and CDR2 SASEGT come from the germline V gene. Trimming took 7 bases from V and 6 from J, leaving 19 bases between them. CDR3 length equals 15 residues. The CDR3 region has the DNA TGTGCCAGCAACCGAGCGGCGGGAACCCCTCAGCCCCAGCATTTT. Its translation is CASNRAAGTPQPQHF.

The chain combines TRBV5-1 with TRBJ2-2, with D hard to call. Trimming took 7 bases from V and 0 from J, leaving 10 bases between them. The CDR3 runs 14 residues. Germline assignment: CDR1 SGHRS and CDR2 YFSETQ. CDR3 nucleotide sequence: TGCGCCAGCGGCGCAGTCACGAACACCGGGGAGCTGTTTTTT. This encodes CASGAVTNTGELFF.

This clonotype was recorded a few times. The chain's CDR3 is CAWSAGQVYEQYF. The CDR3 DNA reads TGTGCCTGGAGTGCCGGACAGGTCTACGAGCAGTACTTC. This rearrangement joins TRBV30 to TRBJ2-7; 7 bases match TRBD1. V gave up 1 base and J gave up 3 bases; unmatched junction bases: 3. This CDR3 has 13 residues. The germline V gene has CDR1 GTSNPN and CDR2 SVGIG (reference sequence). Variable domain in full (rest from reference TRBV30 and TRBJ2-7): SQTIHQWPATLVQPVGSPLSLECTVEGTSNPNLYWYRQAAGRGLQLLFYSVGIGQISSEVPQNLSASRPQDRQFILSSKKLLLSDSGFYLCAWSAGQVYEQYFGPGTRLTVT.

V and J are TRBV12-3 or TRBV12-4 and TRBJ1-1; the D gene is possibly TRBD1 (5 bases). This CDR3 has 16 residues. V lost 4 bases and J 1 base, leaving 16 bases between the germline ends. The CDR3 loop is CASSSFRGSSNTEAFF. DNA of the CDR3: TGTGCCAGCAGTTCCTTCCGGGGCTCTTCGAACACTGAAGCTTTCTTT.

The rearrangement uses TRBV15 and TRBJ1-4; D possibly corresponds to TRBD1 (5 bases). The germline CDR1 and CDR2 sequences are LNHNV and YYDKDF (reference sequence). The CDR3 has 15 amino acids. V was clipped by 0 bases and J by 8 bases, with 13 bases between them. CDR3 DNA sequence: TGTGCCACCAGCAGAGATCAGGGTGGGTTAGAAAAACTGTTTTTT. It encodes CATSRDQGGLEKLFF.

As regards this clonotype: The junction shows a germline mismatch at one end, possibly a read error. V usage is TRBV7-3 and J usage is TRBJ1-1, with TRBD1 as a possible D gene (5 bases). Germline values: CDR1 SGHTA, CDR2 FQGTGA. The CDR3 spans 14 residues. The CDR3 spells CASSSGGAVTEAFF. DNA for the CDR3: TGTGCCAGCAGCTCCGGGGGTGCGGTCACTGAGGCTTTCTTT.

This clonotype was observed a handful of times. The chain uses TRBV20-1 and TRBJ2-1; 12 bases agree with TRBD2. This CDR3 has 16 amino acids. V dropped 5 bases and J dropped 0; count of bases not matched to a gene: 5. CDR1 DFQATT and CDR2 SNEGSKA come from the germline V gene (reference sequence). CDR3 in amino acids: CSARRLAGVSYNEQFF. CDR3 DNA: TGCAGTGCTCGAAGACTAGCGGGAGTCTCCTACAATGAGCAGTTCTTC.

About this clonotype itself: At one end, the junction sequence differs from germline, possibly due to a read error. The chain uses TRBV6-1 and TRBJ2-1, with 8 positions matching TRBD1. The CDR3 is 15 amino acids. The germline V gene encodes CDR1 MNHNS and CDR2 SASEGT. The CDR3 coding sequence is TGTGCCAGCAGCGAAGCAGGGGGCGCAAACAATGAGCAGTTCTTC. Encoded protein: CASSEAGGANNEQFF.

V usage is TRBV6-2 or TRBV6-3 and J usage is TRBJ2-7; 7 bases line up with TRBD2. CDR3 length: 15 amino acids. V lost 5 bases and J lost 3; bases outside the gene matches: 10. Germline loops: CDR1 MNHEY, CDR2 SVGEGT. This CDR3 is CASSELALGLYEQYF. CDR3 bases: TGTGCCAGCAGTGAACTAGCGTTGGGTCTCTACGAGCAGTACTTC.